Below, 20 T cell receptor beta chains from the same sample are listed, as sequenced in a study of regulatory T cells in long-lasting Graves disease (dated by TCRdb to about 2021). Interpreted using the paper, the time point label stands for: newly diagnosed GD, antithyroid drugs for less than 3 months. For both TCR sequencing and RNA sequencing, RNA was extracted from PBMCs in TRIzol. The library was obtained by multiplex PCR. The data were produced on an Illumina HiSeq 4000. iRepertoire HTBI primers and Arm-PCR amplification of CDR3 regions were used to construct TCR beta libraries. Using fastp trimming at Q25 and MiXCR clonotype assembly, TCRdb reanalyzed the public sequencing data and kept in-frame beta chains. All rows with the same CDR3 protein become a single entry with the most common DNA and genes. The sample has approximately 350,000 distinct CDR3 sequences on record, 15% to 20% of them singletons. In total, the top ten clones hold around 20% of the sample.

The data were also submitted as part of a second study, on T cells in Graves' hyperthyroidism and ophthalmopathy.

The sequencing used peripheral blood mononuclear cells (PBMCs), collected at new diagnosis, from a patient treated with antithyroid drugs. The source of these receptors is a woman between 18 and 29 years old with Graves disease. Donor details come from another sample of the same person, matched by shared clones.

The CDR3 DNA reads TGTGCCAGCAGTGAGCGGGTTCTGGGATTTCAAGAGACCCAGTACTTC. This gives the protein CASSERVLGFQETQYF. V is TRBV2 and J is TRBJ2-5; tentatively, D is TRBD2 (5 bases). Looked up from germline, CDR1 is SNHLY and CDR2 is FYNNEI. This CDR3 is 16 amino acids long. Trimming left V 3 bases short and J 2 bases short, with 16 bases between. The entire variable domain, with the rest obtained from reference TRBV2 and TRBJ2-5, is as follows: EPEVTQTPSHQVTQMGQEVILRCVPISNHLYFYWYRQILGQKVEFLVSFYNNEISEKSEIFDDQFSVERPDGSNFTLKIRSTKLEDSAMYFCASSERVLGFQETQYFGPGTRLLVL.

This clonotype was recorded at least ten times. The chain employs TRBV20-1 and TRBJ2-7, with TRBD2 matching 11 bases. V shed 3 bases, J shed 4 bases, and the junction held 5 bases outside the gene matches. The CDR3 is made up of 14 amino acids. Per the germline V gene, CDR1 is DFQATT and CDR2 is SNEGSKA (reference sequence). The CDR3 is CSASYRLAGYEQYF. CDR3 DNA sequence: TGCAGTGCTAGTTACCGACTAGCGGGATACGAGCAGTACTTC.

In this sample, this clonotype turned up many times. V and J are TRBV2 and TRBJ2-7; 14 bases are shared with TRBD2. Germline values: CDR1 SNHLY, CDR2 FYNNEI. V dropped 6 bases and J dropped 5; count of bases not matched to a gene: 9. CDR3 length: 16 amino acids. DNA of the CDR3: TGTGCCAGCAGCAACCGGGGACTAGCGGGAGTCAACGAGCAGTACTTC. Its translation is CASSNRGLAGVNEQYF.

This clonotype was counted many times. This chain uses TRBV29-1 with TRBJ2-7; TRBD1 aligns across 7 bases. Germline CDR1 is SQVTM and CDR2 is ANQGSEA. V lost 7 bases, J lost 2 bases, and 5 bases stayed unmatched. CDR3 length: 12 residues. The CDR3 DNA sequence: TGCAGCGCTCGGACAGGTCCCTACGAGCAGTACTTC. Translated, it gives CSARTGPYEQYF.

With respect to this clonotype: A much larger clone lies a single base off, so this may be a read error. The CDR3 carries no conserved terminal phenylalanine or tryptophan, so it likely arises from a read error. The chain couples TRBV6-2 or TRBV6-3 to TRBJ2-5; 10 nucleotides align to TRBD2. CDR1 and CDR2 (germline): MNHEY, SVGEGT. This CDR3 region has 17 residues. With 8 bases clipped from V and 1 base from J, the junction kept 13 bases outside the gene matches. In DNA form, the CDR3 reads TGTGCCAGCCGACCCTTTAGCGGGGGGCCCTCCCAAGAGACCCAGTACCTC. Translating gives CASRPFSGGPSQETQYL.

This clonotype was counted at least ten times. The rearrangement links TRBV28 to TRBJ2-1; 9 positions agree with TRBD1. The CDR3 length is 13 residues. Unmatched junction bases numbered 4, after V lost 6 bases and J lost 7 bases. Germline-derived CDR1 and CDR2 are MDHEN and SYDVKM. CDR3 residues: CASRLQGANEQFF. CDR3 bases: TGTGCCAGCAGATTACAGGGGGCAAATGAGCAGTTCTTC.

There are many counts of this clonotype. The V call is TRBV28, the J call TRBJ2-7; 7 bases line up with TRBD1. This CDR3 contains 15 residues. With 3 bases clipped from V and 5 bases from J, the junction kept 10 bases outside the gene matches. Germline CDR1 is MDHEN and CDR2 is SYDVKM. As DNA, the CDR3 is TGTGCCAGCAGTTTCCTTTACAGGGGTTCGGACGAGCAGTACTTC. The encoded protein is CASSFLYRGSDEQYF. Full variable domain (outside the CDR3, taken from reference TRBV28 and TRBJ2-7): DVKVTQSSRYLVKRTGEKVFLECVQDMDHENMFWYRQDPGLGLRLIYFSYDVKMKEKGDIPEGYSVSREKKERFSLILESASTNQTSMYLCASSFLYRGSDEQYFGPGTRLTVT.

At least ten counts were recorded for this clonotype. CDR3 coding DNA: TGTGCCAGCAGTGATTTTCGGGGCGGCAATCAGCCCCAGCATTTT. It is translated as CASSDFRGGNQPQHF. V usage is TRBV2 and J usage is TRBJ1-5, with a weak D call TRBD1 (5 bases). Trimming took off 3 bases at V and 2 bases at J, with 11 bases between the two ends. This CDR3 comprises 15 residues. Germline lookup yields CDR1 SNHLY and CDR2 FYNNEI.

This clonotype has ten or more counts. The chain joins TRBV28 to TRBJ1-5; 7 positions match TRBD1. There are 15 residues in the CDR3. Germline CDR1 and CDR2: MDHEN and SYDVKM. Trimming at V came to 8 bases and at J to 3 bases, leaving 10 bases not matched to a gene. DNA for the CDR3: TGTGCCAGCTATCGAGGGACAGCTTCCAATCAGCCCCAGCATTTT. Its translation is CASYRGTASNQPQHF.

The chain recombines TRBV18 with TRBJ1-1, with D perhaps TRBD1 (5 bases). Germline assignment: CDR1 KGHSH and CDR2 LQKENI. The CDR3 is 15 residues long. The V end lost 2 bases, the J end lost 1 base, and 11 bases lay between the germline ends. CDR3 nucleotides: TGTGCCAGCTCACCAACCGGGACTGCGAACACTGAAGCTTTCTTT. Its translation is CASSPTGTANTEAFF. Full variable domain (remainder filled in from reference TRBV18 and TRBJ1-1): NAGVMQNPRHLVRRRGQEARLRCSPMKGHSHVYWYRQLPEEGLKFMVYLQKENIIDESGMPKERFSAEFPKEGPSILRIQQVVRGDSAAYFCASSPTGTANTEAFFGQGTRLTVV.

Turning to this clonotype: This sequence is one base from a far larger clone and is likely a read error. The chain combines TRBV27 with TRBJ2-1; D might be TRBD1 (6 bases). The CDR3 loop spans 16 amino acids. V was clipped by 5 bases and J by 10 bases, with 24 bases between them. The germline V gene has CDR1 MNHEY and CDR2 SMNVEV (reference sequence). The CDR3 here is CASSPTPRGLSYEQFF. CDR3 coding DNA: TGTGCCAGCAGTCCGACGCCCAGGGGCCTCTCCTACGAGCAGTTCTTC.

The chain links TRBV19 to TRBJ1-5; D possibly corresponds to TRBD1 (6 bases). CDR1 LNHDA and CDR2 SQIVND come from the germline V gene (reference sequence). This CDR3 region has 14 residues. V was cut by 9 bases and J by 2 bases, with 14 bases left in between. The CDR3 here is CASWQGTRNQPQHF. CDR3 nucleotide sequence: TGTGCCAGCTGGCAGGGGACGCGCAATCAGCCCCAGCATTTT.

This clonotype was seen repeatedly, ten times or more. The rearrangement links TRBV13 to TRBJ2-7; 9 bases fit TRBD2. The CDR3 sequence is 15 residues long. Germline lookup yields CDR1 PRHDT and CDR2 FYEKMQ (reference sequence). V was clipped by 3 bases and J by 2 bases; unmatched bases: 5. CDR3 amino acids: CASSLGGREPYEQYF. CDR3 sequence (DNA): TGTGCCAGCAGCTTGGGCGGGAGGGAACCCTACGAGCAGTACTTC.

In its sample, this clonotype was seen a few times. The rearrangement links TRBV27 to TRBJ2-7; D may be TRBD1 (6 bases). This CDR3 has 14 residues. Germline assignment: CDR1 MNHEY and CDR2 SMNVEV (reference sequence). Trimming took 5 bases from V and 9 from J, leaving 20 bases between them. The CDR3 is CASSDDRDNQRQYF. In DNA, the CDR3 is TGTGCCAGCAGTGACGACCGGGACAACCAAAGGCAGTACTTC.

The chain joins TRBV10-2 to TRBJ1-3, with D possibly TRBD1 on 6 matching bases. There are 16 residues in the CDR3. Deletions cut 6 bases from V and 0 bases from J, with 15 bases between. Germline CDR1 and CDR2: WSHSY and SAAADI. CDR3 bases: TGCGCCAGCAGGACTGGGGGCACGACCTCTGGAAACACCATATATTTT. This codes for CASRTGGTTSGNTIYF.

CDR3 coding DNA: TGTGCCAGTAGCAGAGATCCGGGACTAGTTGCAGATACGCAGTATTTT. Its translation: CASSRDPGLVADTQYF. V usage is TRBV19 and J usage is TRBJ2-3, with TRBD2 matching 8 bases. J gave up 4 bases and V 6 bases, and 12 bases lay outside the gene matches. Germline CDR1 and CDR2: LNHDA and SQIVND (reference sequence). This CDR3 spans 16 amino acids.

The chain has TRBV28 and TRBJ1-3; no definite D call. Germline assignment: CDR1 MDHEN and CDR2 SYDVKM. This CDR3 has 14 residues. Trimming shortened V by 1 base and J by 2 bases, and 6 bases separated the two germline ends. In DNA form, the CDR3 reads TGTGCCAGCAGTTTATTCGGGGCTGGAAACACCATATATTTT. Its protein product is CASSLFGAGNTIYF.

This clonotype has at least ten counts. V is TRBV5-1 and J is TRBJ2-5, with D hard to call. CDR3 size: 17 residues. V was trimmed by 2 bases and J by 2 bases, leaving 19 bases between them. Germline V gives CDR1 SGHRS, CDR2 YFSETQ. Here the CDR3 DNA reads TGCGCCAGCAGCTTCCCCCCTCAGGACCATTCTCAAGAGACCCAGTACTTC. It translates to CASSFPPQDHSQETQYF.

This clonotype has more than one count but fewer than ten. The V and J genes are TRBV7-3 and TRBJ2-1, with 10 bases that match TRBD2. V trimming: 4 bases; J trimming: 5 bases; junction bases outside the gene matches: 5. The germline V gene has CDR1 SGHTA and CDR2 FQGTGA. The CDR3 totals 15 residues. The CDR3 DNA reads TGTGCCAGCAGCTACAGACTAGCGGGCCACAATGAGCAGTTCTTC. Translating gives CASSYRLAGHNEQFF.

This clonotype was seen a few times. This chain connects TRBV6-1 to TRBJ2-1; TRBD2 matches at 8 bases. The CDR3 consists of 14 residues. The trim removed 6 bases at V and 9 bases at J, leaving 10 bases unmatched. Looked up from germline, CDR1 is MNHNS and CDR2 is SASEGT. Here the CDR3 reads CASRMLAGGFEQFF. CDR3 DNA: TGTGCCAGCAGGATGCTAGCGGGTGGATTTGAGCAGTTCTTC.